Below are 10 T cell receptor beta chains sequenced from a single sample in a study of T cell responses to AZD1222 COVID-19 vaccine. TCRdb's table, derived via immunoSEQ multiplex PCR, lists solely in-frame clones and lacks some. The sample carries approximately 98,000 clones, 86% recorded once. The source material was peripheral blood, sampled on day 0 of AZD1222 vaccination. The receptors originated from an adult in good health.

The rearrangement uses TRBV7-6 and TRBJ2-7, with D perhaps being TRBD1 or TRBD2 (7 bases each). The CDR3 totals 16 residues. The germline V gene encodes CDR1 SGHVS and CDR2 FNYEAQ. Deletions cut 1 base from V and 7 bases from J, with 20 bases between. In DNA, the CDR3 is TGTGCCAGCAGCTTAGGAGGTAGCGGGCAGGGGGAGGAGCAGTACTTC. This sequence encodes CASSLGGSGQGEEQYF.

The chain is built from TRBV2 and TRBJ1-1, with a weak D call TRBD1 (5 bases). V was pared by 11 bases and J by 4 bases, with 11 bases between. The CDR3 is 11 residues long. From germline, CDR1 is SNHLY and CDR2 FYNNEI. The CDR3 reads CASRGATEAFF. CDR3 sequence (DNA): TGTGCCTCGAGAGGGGCCACTGAAGCTTTCTTT.

V usage is TRBV18 and J usage is TRBJ2-2; 7 nucleotides align to TRBD1. Germline CDR1 reads KGHSH; CDR2 reads LQKENI. J was trimmed by 3 bases and V by 4 bases; bases with no gene match: 11. The CDR3 is made up of 17 amino acids. The CDR3 coding sequence is TGTGCCAGCTCACTCCAGGAAGGGGGCGCAGACACCGGGGAGCTGTTTTTT. This codes for CASSLQEGGADTGELFF.

CDR3 residues: CASSFRQGSGYTF. In DNA form, the CDR3 reads TGTGCCAGCAGTTTTAGACAGGGAAGTGGCTACACCTTC. The V and J genes are TRBV28 and TRBJ1-2; 7 nucleotides align to TRBD1. The ends lost 3 bases at V and 7 bases at J; junction bases unmatched: 5. The CDR3 runs 13 residues. Germline values: CDR1 MDHEN, CDR2 SYDVKM.

The genes are TRBV27 and TRBJ1-2; no clear D gene. The CDR3 has 14 residues. The germline gives CDR1 MNHEY, CDR2 SMNVEV (reference sequence). V was cut by 3 bases and J by 3 bases, with 11 bases left in between. DNA of the CDR3: TGTGCCAGCAGTTTTGGCAGCTGGGACTATGGCTACACCTTC. Translating it yields CASSFGSWDYGYTF.

V is TRBV5-1 and J is TRBJ2-1; D not certain. Trimming shortened V by 0 bases and J by 2 bases, and 9 bases separated the two germline ends. CDR3 length: 15 amino acids. The germline gives CDR1 SGHRS, CDR2 YFSETQ. The chain's CDR3 is CASSLGVGPYNEQFF. In DNA, the CDR3 is TGCGCCAGCAGCTTGGGGGTTGGGCCCTACAATGAGCAGTTCTTC.

The rearrangement uses TRBV7-2 and TRBJ2-2; D is uncertain. Trimming shortened V by 1 base and J by 5 bases, and 11 bases separated the two germline ends. Per germline, CDR1 SGHTA and CDR2 FQGNSA. The CDR3 totals 15 residues. DNA for the CDR3: TGTGCCAGCAGCTTAGGGACCCTCCGTACCGGGGAGCTGTTTTTT. Translated, it gives CASSLGTLRTGELFF.

This clone came up a few times. The chain couples TRBV6-4 to TRBJ1-6; possibly TRBD1 for D (6 bases). V was shortened by 3 bases and J by 10 bases, with 13 bases between the two germline ends. Germline V lookup: CDR1 MRHNA, CDR2 SNTAGT. The CDR3 extends over 14 amino acids. The CDR3 DNA reads as TGTGCCAGCAGTGAAGGACAGAGTAGCTCACCCCTCCACTTT. As protein: CASSEGQSSSPLHF.

The CDR3 DNA reads as TGTGCCAGCAGTTACGAGGTGGGTGGCAATCAGCCCCAGCATTTT. It translates to CASSYEVGGNQPQHF. V usage is TRBV6-2 or TRBV6-3 and J usage is TRBJ1-5; D is unresolved. V was clipped by 2 bases and J by 2 bases, with 10 bases between them. Per the germline V gene, CDR1 is MNHEY and CDR2 is SVGEGT. This CDR3 is built from 15 residues.

The chain links TRBV9 to TRBJ2-1; D possibly corresponds to TRBD1 (6 bases). V lost 5 bases to trimming and J lost 5 bases, with 8 bases between them. Per germline, CDR1 SGDLS and CDR2 YYNGEE. The CDR3 extends over 12 amino acids. The DNA for the CDR3 is TGTGCCAGCAGAGACAGGCACAATGAGCAGTTCTTC. This translates into CASRDRHNEQFF.